These T cell receptor beta chains were read from a single sample in a study of blood T cell repertoires in COVID-19. The table came from immunoSEQ multiplex PCR; TCRdb's copy has only in-frame clones and leaves some out. Counted here are approximately 260,000 clones, roughly 88% occurring once; the ten biggest clones make up approximately 11%. Sequencing was carried out using peripheral blood. Receptors were obtained from a woman in her seventies with acute or convalescent COVID-19. The CDR3 runs from the conserved cysteine through the conserved F or W. A D gene is named only where the DNA matches it firmly. Clone size, where shown, is once, few, many, or a class for clones that have expanded.

clone_size	d_call	v_call	j_call	cdr3_nt	cdr3_aa
.	.	TRBV3-1/TRBV3-2	TRBJ2-5	TGTGCCAGCAGCCAGAGCGGAGAGACCCAGTACTTC	CASSQSGETQYF
.	TRBD1	TRBV3-1/TRBV3-2	TRBJ1-3	TGTGCCAGCAGCCTTAGGGGGCCAGACACCATATATTTT	CASSLRGPDTIYF
.	.	TRBV7-2	TRBJ2-7	TGTGCCAGCAGCTGGGTGGGGCTCGAGCAGTACTTC	CASSWVGLEQYF
.	.	TRBV6-5	TRBJ2-2	TGTGCCAGCACGCGGGACACCGGGGAGCTGTTTTTT	CASTRDTGELFF
.	TRBD2	TRBV10-1	TRBJ2-1	TGCGCCAGCAGGCCCGATAGCGGGACACCCTACAATGAGCAGTTCTTC	CASRPDSGTPYNEQFF
.	.	TRBV5-1	TRBJ1-1	TGCGCCAGCAGCTTGGGACGGGGGTCAAACACTGAAGCTTTCTTT	CASSLGRGSNTEAFF
.	.	TRBV18	TRBJ1-1	TGTGCCAGCTCACCCATCCAAGGGGAAAACACTGAAGCTTTCTTT	CASSPIQGENTEAFF
.	TRBD1	TRBV6-5	TRBJ1-5	TGTGCCAGCACCCGGACAGGGAGTAATCAGCCCCAGCATTTT	CASTRTGSNQPQHF
once	TRBD1	TRBV5-6	TRBJ1-3	TGTGCCAGCAGCTCAGGACAGGGCTCTGGAAACACCATATATTTT	CASSSGQGSGNTIYF
.	TRBD1	TRBV6-5	TRBJ1-2	TGTGCCAGCGCGACAGGGGGCGCAAACCCCCCTGGCTACACCTTC	CASATGGANPPGYTF
.	.	TRBV30	TRBJ1-5	TGTGCCTGGAGTGGGGGGGTTCAGCCCCAGCATTTT	CAWSGGVQPQHF
.	.	TRBV5-4	TRBJ1-6	TGTGCCAGCAGCTTGAGTAGCCGGACAAATTCACCCCTCCACTTT	CASSLSSRTNSPLHF
.	.	TRBV30	TRBJ1-2	TGTGCCTGGAGTCCGGGGGGACCCAGGGGCTATGGCTACACCTTC	CAWSPGGPRGYGYTF
.	TRBD1	TRBV5-1	TRBJ2-7	TGCGCCAGCAGGGGACAGGGGTCCTACGAGCAGTACTTC	CASRGQGSYEQYF
.	.	TRBV3-1/TRBV3-2	TRBJ2-1	TGTGCCAGCAGCCAAGTTGGCAACTCCTACAATGAGCAGTTCTTC	CASSQVGNSYNEQFF
.	TRBD2	TRBV18	TRBJ2-5	TGTGCCAGCTCACCGGGACTAGCCCCCGATCCCCAGTACTTC	CASSPGLAPDPQYF
.	.	TRBV6-4	TRBJ2-3	TGTGCCGGCACAGGGAACACTAGCACAGATACGCAGTATTTT	CAGTGNTSTDTQYF
.	.	TRBV7-6	TRBJ1-1	TGTGCCAGCAGCTTCAACTTGAACACTGAAGCTTTCTTT	CASSFNLNTEAFF
many	TRBD1	TRBV6-5	TRBJ1-4	TGTGCCAGCAGACGGAGGACAGGGAAGAATGAAAAACTGTTTTTT	CASRRRTGKNEKLFF
.	.	TRBV7-9	TRBJ2-3	TGTGCCAGCAGCCTCGGACACGGGACAGATACGCAGTATTTT	CASSLGHGTDTQYF
.	.	TRBV5-4	TRBJ1-1	TGTGCCAGCAGCATCTCAATCACCGGCACTGAAGCTTTCTTT	CASSISITGTEAFF
.	TRBD1	TRBV2	TRBJ1-2	TGTGCCGTTTCGACAGGGCTTTATGGCTACACCTTC	CAVSTGLYGYTF
.	.	TRBV9	TRBJ1-4	TGTGCCAGCAGCGCCTCGGACTCAACTAATGAAAAACTGTTTTTT	CASSASDSTNEKLFF
.	.	TRBV5-1	TRBJ2-7	TGCGCCAGCAGCTCATCGACTCTCGAGCAGTACTTC	CASSSSTLEQYF
.	TRBD2	TRBV4-2	TRBJ2-2	TGTGCCAGCAGCCAAGTATCGATAGCGGGGGGCCCCGGGGAGCTGTTTTTT	CASSQVSIAGGPGELFF
.	TRBD1	TRBV28	TRBJ2-1	TGTGCCAGCAGTTTGAGGGACAGGGGCAATGAGCAGTTCTTC	CASSLRDRGNEQFF
.	.	TRBV7-7	TRBJ2-2	TGTGCTAGCAGCAGGGGTCCGAACACCGGGGAGCTGTTTTTT	CASSRGPNTGELFF
.	.	TRBV29-1	TRBJ2-1	TGCAGCGTTGAAGAGAGAGGCGATGAGCAGTTCTTC	CSVEERGDEQFF
.	TRBD1	TRBV19	TRBJ1-1	TGTGCCAGTAGTATCAACGGACAGGGTCTCGCTGAAGCTTTCTTT	CASSINGQGLAEAFF
.	TRBD1	TRBV24-1	TRBJ2-1	TGTGCCACCAGTGAGGCGACAGGGGGCTACAATGAGCAGTTCTTC	CATSEATGGYNEQFF
.	TRBD1	TRBV24-1	TRBJ1-5	TGTGCCACCAGTGAACCTGGGACAGGGGGAGATCAGCCCCAGCATTTT	CATSEPGTGGDQPQHF
.	TRBD1	TRBV6-5	TRBJ1-5	TGTGCCAGCAGGAAGACAGGGGGCGCTGATCAGCCCCAGCATTTT	CASRKTGGADQPQHF
.	TRBD1	TRBV10-3	TRBJ1-5	TGTGCCATCAGTGAGCGCCTTACAGGGGGCAATCAGCCCCAGCATTTT	CAISERLTGGNQPQHF
few	.	TRBV2	TRBJ2-7	TGTGCCAGCAGAACGGCAGGGTCCTACGAGCAGTACTTC	CASRTAGSYEQYF
once	.	TRBV3-1/TRBV3-2	TRBJ2-6	TGTGCCAGCAGCCGCCGATCAGGGTCCTTCCACTCTGGGGCCAACGTCCTGACTTTC	CASSRRSGSFHSGANVLTF
.	TRBD1	TRBV6-6	TRBJ2-2	TGTGCCAGCAGACAACAGGGGGTCAACACCGGGGAGCTGTTTTTT	CASRQQGVNTGELFF
.	.	TRBV5-1	TRBJ1-1	TGCGCCAGCAGCTTGACGAGAAACACTGAAGCTTTCTTT	CASSLTRNTEAFF
.	TRBD2	TRBV6-5	TRBJ2-3	TGTGCCAGCAGTCCGTGGGGGGGAAGCACAGATACGCAGTATTTT	CASSPWGGSTDTQYF
.	.	TRBV5-6	TRBJ1-6	TGTGCCAGCAGCTTGGGCCAGGTCCAGGGCCAGAATTCACCCCTCCACTTT	CASSLGQVQGQNSPLHF
.	.	TRBV7-8	TRBJ1-2	TGTGCCAGCAGCTTAGGGGGAACGGGGGCTAACTATGGCTACACCTTC	CASSLGGTGANYGYTF
.	.	TRBV6-5	TRBJ2-1	TGTGCCAGCAGTTACGCGGGGGCGAGCTCCTACAATGAGCAGTTCTTC	CASSYAGASSYNEQFF
.	TRBD1	TRBV18	TRBJ2-4	TGTGCCAGCTCACCTGGGACAGGGGAGAACATTCAGTACTTC	CASSPGTGENIQYF
.	.	TRBV5-1	TRBJ1-3	TGCGCCAGCAGCTCCGGGGAACTGCTAGGAAACACCATATATTTT	CASSSGELLGNTIYF
.	.	TRBV5-1	TRBJ2-3	TGCGCCAGCAGCTTGACTAGGTCGGCAGATACGCAGTATTTT	CASSLTRSADTQYF
.	TRBD2	TRBV7-9	TRBJ2-1	TGTGCCAGCAGCTCATTAGCGGGGGGGCTCTACAATGAGCAGTTCTTC	CASSSLAGGLYNEQFF